Listed here is a single T cell receptor beta chain. This entry belongs to a study of shared clonotypes between healthy human individuals. Each donor was a Caucasian adult residing in Nashville, Tennessee. The test was conducted at deep level. Method: immunoSEQ multiplex PCR; TCRdb's copy keeps in-frame clones and lacks some. The sample yields about 460,000 clones, around 77% seen once. The CDR3 is 14 amino acids. CDR1 and CDR2 (germline): LNHDA, SQIVND (reference sequence). V dropped 1 base and J dropped 7; count of bases not matched to a gene: 6. This clonotype was obtained from a woman aged 40 to 55 in good health. Some clones in this sample may be carry-over from other donors' samples. The sample consisted of PBMCs. V gene TRBV19 combines with J gene TRBJ2-7; 8 positions agree with TRBD2. The CDR3 DNA sequence: TGTGCCAGTAGTATAGCCGCGCTAGCGGGTGAGCAGTACTTC. It codes for CASSIAALAGEQYF.